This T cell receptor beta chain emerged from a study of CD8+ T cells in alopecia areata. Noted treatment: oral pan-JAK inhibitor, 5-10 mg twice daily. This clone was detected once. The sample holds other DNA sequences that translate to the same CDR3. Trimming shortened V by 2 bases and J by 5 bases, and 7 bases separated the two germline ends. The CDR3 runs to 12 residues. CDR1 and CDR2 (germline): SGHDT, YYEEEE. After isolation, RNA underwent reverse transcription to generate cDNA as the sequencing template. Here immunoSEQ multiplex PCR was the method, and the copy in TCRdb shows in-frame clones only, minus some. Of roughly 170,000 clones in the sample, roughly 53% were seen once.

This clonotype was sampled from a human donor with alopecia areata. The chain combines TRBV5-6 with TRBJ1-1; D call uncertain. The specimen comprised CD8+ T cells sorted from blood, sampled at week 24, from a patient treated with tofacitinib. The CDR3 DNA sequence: TGTGCCAGCAGCTTCGGGGATACTGAAGCTTTCTTT. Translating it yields CASSFGDTEAFF.